This T cell receptor beta chain was sequenced for a study of tumor-infiltrating lymphocytes in primary liver carcinoma. Study-wide context: Donors had hepatocellular carcinoma or combined HCC and intrahepatic cholangiocarcinoma. Study outcomes and limitations: Tumor samples exhibited a significantly greater top-250-clone fraction than blood samples (p = 0.039). Pairs of tumor regions overlapped more than tumor-adjacent and tumor-blood pairs did.

Per germline, CDR1 SQVTM and CDR2 ANQGSEA. This CDR3 is 13 amino acids long. Details on this clonotype: The antigen remains undetermined.

Priming with a constant-region primer yielded TCR beta cDNA from 500 ng total RNA. Three-round nested multiplex PCR performed with slightly modified ARM-PCR produced the TCR beta libraries. Investigators reported that the first two PCR rounds, at 10 cycles each, used TRBV1-TRBV30 forward primers with a C-beta reverse primer. TCRdb used MiXCR to reprocess the multiplex PCR reads, holding one entry per CDR3 protein. The sample includes about 320,000 distinct CDR3 sequences, approximately 65% of them seen just once. Germline DNA was also extracted, and blood RNA derived from unsorted whole blood. The patients carried chronic HBV infection and had received no treatment.

The rearrangement links TRBV29-1 to TRBJ2-5; 7 nucleotides align to TRBD1. The tail of the sequence fits TRBJ2-7 better, so the J call may be wrong. Sequences were obtained from peripheral blood. The TCR was taken from a middle-aged man with primary liver carcinoma and hepatitis B virus infection. The CDR3 nucleotides are TGCAGGGTAGCCGGGACAGAGGATTCCGAGCAGTACTTC. It translates to CRVAGTEDSEQYF.